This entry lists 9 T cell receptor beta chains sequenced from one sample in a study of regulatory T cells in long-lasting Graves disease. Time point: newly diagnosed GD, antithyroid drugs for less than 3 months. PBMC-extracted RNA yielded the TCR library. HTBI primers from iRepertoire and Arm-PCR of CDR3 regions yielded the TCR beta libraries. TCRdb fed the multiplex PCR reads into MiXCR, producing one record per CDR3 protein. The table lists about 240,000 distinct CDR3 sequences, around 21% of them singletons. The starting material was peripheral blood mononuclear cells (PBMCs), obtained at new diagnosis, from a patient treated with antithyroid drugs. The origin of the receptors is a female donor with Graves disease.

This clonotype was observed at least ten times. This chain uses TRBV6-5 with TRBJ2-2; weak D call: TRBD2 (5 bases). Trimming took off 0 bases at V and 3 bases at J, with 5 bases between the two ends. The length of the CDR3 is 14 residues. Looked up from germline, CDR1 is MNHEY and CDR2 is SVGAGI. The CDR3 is CASSYSRDTGELFF. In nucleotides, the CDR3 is TGTGCCAGCAGTTACTCGCGGGACACCGGGGAGCTGTTTTTT.

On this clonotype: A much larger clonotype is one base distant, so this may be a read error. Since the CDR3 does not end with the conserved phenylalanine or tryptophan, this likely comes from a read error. CDR3 DNA sequence: TGCAGCGTTGACCCACAAAACACCGGGGAGCTGTTTTGT. This sequence encodes CSVDPQNTGELFC. The chain employs TRBV29-1 and TRBJ2-2; no clear D gene. The CDR3 sequence is 13 residues long. V lost 3 bases and J 2 bases, leaving 7 bases between the germline ends. The germline gives CDR1 SQVTM, CDR2 ANQGSEA.

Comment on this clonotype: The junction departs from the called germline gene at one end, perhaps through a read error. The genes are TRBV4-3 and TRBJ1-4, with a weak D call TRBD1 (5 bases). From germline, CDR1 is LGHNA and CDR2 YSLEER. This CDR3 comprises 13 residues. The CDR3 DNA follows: TGCGTCAGCAGCCGGGGGGTCAATGAAAAACTGTTTTTT. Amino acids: CVSSRGVNEKLFF.

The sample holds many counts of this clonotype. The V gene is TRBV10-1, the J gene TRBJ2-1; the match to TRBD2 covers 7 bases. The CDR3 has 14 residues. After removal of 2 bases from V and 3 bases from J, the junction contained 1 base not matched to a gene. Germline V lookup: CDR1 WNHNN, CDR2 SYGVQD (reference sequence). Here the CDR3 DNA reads TGCGCCAGCAGTGAGGGGGGGGGCTACAATGAGCAGTTCTTC. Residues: CASSEGGGYNEQFF.

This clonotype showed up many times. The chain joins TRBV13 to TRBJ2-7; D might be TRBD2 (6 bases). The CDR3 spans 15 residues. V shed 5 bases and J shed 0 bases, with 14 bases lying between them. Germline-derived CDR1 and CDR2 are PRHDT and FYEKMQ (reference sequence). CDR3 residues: CASSPHRLGSYEQYF. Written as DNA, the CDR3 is TGTGCCAGCAGCCCGCACCGACTAGGCTCCTACGAGCAGTACTTC. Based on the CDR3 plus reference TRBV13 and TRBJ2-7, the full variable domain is AAGVIQSPRHLIKEKRETATLKCYPIPRHDTVYWYQQGPGQDPQFLISFYEKMQSDKGSIPDRFSAQQFSDYHSELNMSSLELGDSALYFCASSPHRLGSYEQYFGPGTRLTVT.

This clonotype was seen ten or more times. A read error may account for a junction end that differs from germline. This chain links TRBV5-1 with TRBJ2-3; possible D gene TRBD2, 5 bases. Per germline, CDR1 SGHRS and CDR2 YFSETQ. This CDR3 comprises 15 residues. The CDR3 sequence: CASSLDSGLTDTQYF. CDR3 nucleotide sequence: TGTGCCAGCAGCTTGGATTCGGGGTTGACAGATACGCAGTATTTT.

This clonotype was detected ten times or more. CDR3 sequence: CASSLVRGASNEQFF. The CDR3 coding sequence is TGTGCCAGCAGCTTAGTTAGGGGGGCTTCCAATGAGCAGTTCTTC. V is TRBV7-7 and J is TRBJ2-1, with D possibly called TRBD1 or TRBD2 (6 bases each). The CDR3 totals 15 residues. The germline CDR1 and CDR2 sequences are SSHAT and FNYEAQ (reference sequence). V lost 1 base and J 6 bases, leaving 13 bases between the germline ends.

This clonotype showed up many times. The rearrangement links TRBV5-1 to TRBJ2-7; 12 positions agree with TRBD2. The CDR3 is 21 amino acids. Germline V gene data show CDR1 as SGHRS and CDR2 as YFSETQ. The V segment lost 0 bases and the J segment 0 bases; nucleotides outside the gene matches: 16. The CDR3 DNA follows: TGCGCCAGCAGCTTGGTACTGTTTACCGGGACTAGCGGGCCAAGCTCCTACGAGCAGTACTTC. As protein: CASSLVLFTGTSGPSSYEQYF.

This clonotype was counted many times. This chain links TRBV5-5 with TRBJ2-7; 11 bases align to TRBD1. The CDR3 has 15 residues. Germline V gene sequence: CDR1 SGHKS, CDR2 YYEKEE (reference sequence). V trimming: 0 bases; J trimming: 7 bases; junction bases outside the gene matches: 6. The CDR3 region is CASSLEGQGAGEQYF. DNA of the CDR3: TGTGCCAGCAGCTTGGAAGGACAGGGGGCTGGAGAGCAGTACTTC.